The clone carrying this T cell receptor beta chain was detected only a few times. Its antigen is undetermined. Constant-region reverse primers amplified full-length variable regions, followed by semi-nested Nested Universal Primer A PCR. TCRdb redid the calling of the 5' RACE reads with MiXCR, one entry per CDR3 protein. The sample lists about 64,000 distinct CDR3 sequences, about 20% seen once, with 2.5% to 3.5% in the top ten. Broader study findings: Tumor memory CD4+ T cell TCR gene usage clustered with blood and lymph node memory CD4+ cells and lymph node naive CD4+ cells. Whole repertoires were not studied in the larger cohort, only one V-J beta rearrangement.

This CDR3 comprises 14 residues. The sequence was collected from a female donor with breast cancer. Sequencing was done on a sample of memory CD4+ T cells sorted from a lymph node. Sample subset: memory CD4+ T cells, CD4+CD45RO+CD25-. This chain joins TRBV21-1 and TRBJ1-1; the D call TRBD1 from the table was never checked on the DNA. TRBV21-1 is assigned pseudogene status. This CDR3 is CASSTRGPETEAFF. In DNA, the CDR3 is TGTGCCAGCAGCACCAGGGGGCCGGAAACTGAAGCTTTCTTT.